These 26 T cell receptor beta chains were sequenced from one sample in a study of siplizumab effects on memory and regulatory T cells. Profiled with immunoSEQ multiplex PCR; TCRdb holds only in-frame clones, not every one. The sample has tens of thousands of clones; about 94% are singletons. Sequenced material: non-Treg CD4+ T cells sorted from blood. These TCRs come from a human donor in good health.

The chain joins TRBV5-6 to TRBJ1-2, with 7 positions matching TRBD1. The germline V gene encodes CDR1 SGHDT and CDR2 YYEEEE. V lost 4 bases, J lost 6 bases, and 6 bases stayed unmatched. This CDR3 spans 13 amino acids. CDR3 in amino acids: CASSRGQMDGYTF. CDR3 DNA sequence: TGTGCCAGCAGCAGGGGACAGATGGATGGCTACACCTTC.

This rearrangement joins TRBV6-5 to TRBJ1-3; D is ambiguous. CDR3 size: 15 residues. Trimming pared 8 bases from V and 0 bases from J, leaving 14 bases between. From germline, CDR1 is MNHEY and CDR2 SVGAGI. CDR3 amino acids: CASRPQGSSGNTIYF. In DNA form, the CDR3 reads TGTGCCAGCCGCCCTCAAGGGAGCTCTGGAAACACCATATATTTT.

The chain couples TRBV7-3 to TRBJ2-1; 13 nucleotides line up with TRBD2. The CDR3 is 17 amino acids. CDR1 is SGHTA, CDR2 FQGTGA, per germline. The V segment lost 4 bases and the J segment 7 bases; nucleotides outside the gene matches: 10. The CDR3 region is CASSSGLAGVQGNEQFF. CDR3 in DNA: TGTGCCAGCAGCTCAGGACTAGCGGGGGTTCAAGGAAATGAGCAGTTCTTC.

This clone showed up just once. The V gene is TRBV10-2, the J gene TRBJ2-2, with 10 bases identical to TRBD2. Germline values: CDR1 WSHSY, CDR2 SAAADI. Trimming at V came to 5 bases and at J to 8 bases, leaving 5 bases not matched to a gene. The CDR3 is 14 amino acids. Here the CDR3 reads CASSLLAGEGELFF. DNA of the CDR3: TGCGCCAGCAGTCTCCTAGCGGGGGAGGGGGAGCTGTTTTTT.

The chain joins TRBV4-1 to TRBJ1-4, with a weak D call TRBD1 (6 bases). The CDR3 totals 13 residues. V was shortened by 6 bases and J by 3 bases, with 8 bases between the two germline ends. Germline V gene data show CDR1 as MGHRA and CDR2 as YSYEKL. Here the CDR3 DNA reads TGCGCCAGCAGACAGGGAGCTAATGAAAAACTGTTTTTT. Residues: CASRQGANEKLFF.

The chain is built from TRBV11-1 and TRBJ2-2, with 7 bases fitting TRBD2. J was trimmed by 5 bases and V by 5 bases; bases with no gene match: 5. This CDR3 is built from 14 residues. Germline CDR1 reads SGHAT; CDR2 reads FQDESV (reference sequence). DNA for the CDR3: TGTGCCAGCAGCCTTGATAGCGGGACCGGGGAGCTGTTTTTT. It is translated as CASSLDSGTGELFF.

This clone was seen a few times. The chain recombines TRBV27 with TRBJ2-5; D unclear. Germline V CDR1 and CDR2: MNHEY, SMNVEV (reference sequence). The ends were cut back, 5 bases at V and 5 bases at J, with 18 bases in the middle. This CDR3 comprises 15 residues. The CDR3 sequence: CASSPARLLLETQYF. The CDR3, as DNA: TGTGCCAGCAGTCCCGCTCGTCTTCTGCTGGAGACCCAGTACTTC.

The J gene is TRBJ2-5, the V gene TRBV12-5; 7 positions match TRBD2. Germline V CDR1 and CDR2: LGHNT, FRNRAP. This CDR3 spans 15 amino acids. V gave up 6 bases and J gave up 2 bases; unmatched junction bases: 9. The CDR3 sequence is CASGAGVGRQETQYF. The CDR3 DNA sequence: TGTGCTAGTGGCGCGGGGGTGGGGAGACAAGAGACCCAGTACTTC. Looking up the rest from reference TRBV12-5 and TRBJ2-5 gives the full variable domain: DARVTQTPRHKVTEMGQEVTMRCQPILGHNTVFWYRQTMMQGLELLAYFRNRAPLDDSGMPKDRFSAEMPDATLATLKIQPSEPRDSAVYFCASGAGVGRQETQYFGPGTRLLVL.

V gene TRBV5-3 combines with J gene TRBJ1-5, with a tentative D call TRBD1 (5 bases). TRBV5-3 is reported as an ORF; its role is uncertain. V lost 1 base to trimming and J lost 7 bases, with 9 bases between them. The CDR3 sequence is 13 residues long. The CDR3 bases are TGTGCCAGAAGCTTGTTCCGGGACCAGCCCCAGCATTTT. Its protein is CARSLFRDQPQHF.

The chain carries TRBV4-1 and TRBJ2-7; 9 positions agree with TRBD2. The CDR3 contains 15 residues. Germline CDR1 reads MGHRA; CDR2 reads YSYEKL. The V segment lost 2 bases and the J segment 3 bases; nucleotides outside the gene matches: 5. This CDR3 reads CASSQPSGTFYEQYF. The CDR3 DNA sequence: TGCGCCAGCAGCCAACCTAGCGGGACCTTCTACGAGCAGTACTTC.

The chain joins TRBV19 to TRBJ2-7, with 8 bases fitting TRBD2. V shed 1 base, J shed 5 bases, and the junction held 7 bases outside the gene matches. The CDR3 extends over 15 amino acids. Germline loops: CDR1 LNHDA, CDR2 SQIVND (reference sequence). The CDR3 bases are TGTGCCAGTAGTATAGTATCCAACGGGAGGGACGAGCAGTACTTC. It translates to CASSIVSNGRDEQYF.

The chain combines TRBV7-9 with TRBJ2-1; D remains ambiguous. Germline CDR1 is SEHNR and CDR2 is FQNEAQ (reference sequence). CDR3 length: 14 residues. The V end lost 1 base, the J end lost 5 bases, and 9 bases lay between the germline ends. The CDR3 protein is CASSLGVANNEQFF. In nucleotides, the CDR3 is TGTGCCAGCAGCTTAGGTGTGGCCAACAATGAGCAGTTCTTC. The variable domain in full, with the rest retrieved from reference TRBV7-9 and TRBJ2-1, is DTGVSQNPRHKITKRGQNVTFRCDPISEHNRLYWYRQTLGQGPEFLTYFQNEAQLEKSRLLSDRFSAERPKGSFSTLEIQRTEQGDSAMYLCASSLGVANNEQFFGPGTRLTVL.

The rearrangement links TRBV2 to TRBJ1-2, with unresolved D. Germline V gives CDR1 SNHLY, CDR2 FYNNEI. The CDR3 contains 15 residues. Trimming took 8 bases from V and 8 from J, leaving 24 bases between them. The CDR3 is CASVSAPGPVEGYTF. CDR3 bases: TGTGCCAGCGTCTCTGCCCCCGGGCCTGTAGAGGGCTACACCTTC.

This chain uses TRBV29-1 with TRBJ1-1; 8 nucleotides agree with TRBD1. Germline V gene lookup returns CDR1 SQVTM and CDR2 ANQGSEA. Trimming cost V 6 bases and J 6 bases; bases outside gene matches: 12. This CDR3 is built from 14 residues. The CDR3 reads CSVQGAQGGAEAFF. DNA of the CDR3: TGCAGCGTCCAGGGGGCCCAGGGGGGTGCTGAAGCTTTCTTT.

The rearrangement uses TRBV11-2 and TRBJ1-2; no clear D. Germline CDR1 reads SGHAT; CDR2 reads FQNNGV. The CDR3 sequence is 12 residues long. Between the trimmed V and J ends, which lost 1 base and 6 bases, there was a span of 6 bases. In DNA, the CDR3 is TGTGCCAGCAGCTTAGGGGCGGATGGCTACACCTTC. This sequence encodes CASSLGADGYTF. The full variable domain, with the rest looked up from reference TRBV11-2 and TRBJ1-2, is EAGVAQSPRYKIIEKRQSVAFWCNPISGHATLYWYQQILGQGPKLLIQFQNNGVVDDSQLPKDRFSAERLKGVDSTLKIQPAKLEDSAVYLCASSLGADGYTFGSGTRLTVV.

The gene calls are TRBV19 and TRBJ2-3, with TRBD1 matching over 8 bases. V trimming: 9 bases; J trimming: 5 bases; junction bases outside the gene matches: 7. Germline CDR1 LNHDA, CDR2 SQIVND (reference sequence). The CDR3 is 13 amino acids. CDR3 amino acids: CASRTGYEDTQYF. CDR3 in DNA: TGTGCCAGCAGGACAGGGTATGAAGATACGCAGTATTTT. Full variable domain (remainder filled in from reference TRBV19 and TRBJ2-3): DGGITQSPKYLFRKEGQNVTLSCEQNLNHDAMYWYRQDPGQGLRLIYYSQIVNDFQKGDIAEGYSVSREKKESFPLTVTSAQKNPTAFYLCASRTGYEDTQYFGPGTRLTVL.

This clone appeared once. This chain uses TRBV5-1 with TRBJ2-1; 7 bases align to TRBD2. Germline assignment: CDR1 SGHRS and CDR2 YFSETQ. Germline trimming cut 7 bases from V and 0 bases from J; bases unmatched to any gene: 7. The CDR3 is 15 amino acids. CDR3 nucleotide sequence: TGCGCCAGCGGGGGGGACGGCAGCTCCTACAATGAGCAGTTCTTC. This translates into CASGGDGSSYNEQFF.

V is TRBV5-1 and J is TRBJ1-2; D is perhaps TRBD1 (5 bases). Between the trimmed V and J ends, which lost 0 bases and 4 bases, there was a span of 13 bases. The CDR3 is 15 amino acids. The germline V gene has CDR1 SGHRS and CDR2 YFSETQ. The DNA for the CDR3 is TGCGCCAGCAGCTTGGTAGTAGCGGGGACCTATGGCTACACCTTC. Translated: CASSLVVAGTYGYTF.

This chain joins TRBV11-2 and TRBJ1-2, with D perhaps TRBD1 (5 bases). The CDR3 covers 16 residues. Looked up from germline, CDR1 is SGHAT and CDR2 is FQNNGV. V was shortened by 6 bases and J by 4 bases, with 21 bases between the two germline ends. The CDR3 is CASSSIAGQGLYGYTF. The CDR3 bases are TGTGCCAGCAGTTCTATTGCGGGGCAGGGCCTCTATGGCTACACCTTC.

CDR3 sequence: CASSVKTSGYNEQFF. Here the CDR3 DNA reads TGTGCCAGCAGTGTGAAGACTAGCGGGTACAATGAGCAGTTCTTC. V usage is TRBV2 and J usage is TRBJ2-1; TRBD2 matches 10 bases. The CDR3 covers 15 residues. The V gene's germline CDR1 is SNHLY and CDR2 FYNNEI. The J segment lost 4 bases and the V segment lost 4 bases, leaving 4 bases of the junction unmatched.

In DNA form, the CDR3 reads TGTGCCATCCGGGACGAGACCTACGAGCAGTACTTC. Translation gives CAIRDETYEQYF. V and J are TRBV10-3 and TRBJ2-7; perhaps D is TRBD1 or TRBD2 (5 bases each). Trimming left V 8 bases short and J 2 bases short, with 10 bases between. The CDR3 runs to 12 residues. The germline CDR1 and CDR2 sequences are ENHRY and SYGVKD.

The chain uses TRBV7-9 and TRBJ2-5; D ambiguous. The CDR3 totals 14 residues. Trimming shortened V by 1 base and J by 5 bases, and 11 bases separated the two germline ends. The germline V gene encodes CDR1 SEHNR and CDR2 FQNEAQ (reference sequence). In DNA form, the CDR3 reads TGTGCCAGCAGCTTAGGCCTAAGTAGGGAGACCCAGTACTTC. Residues: CASSLGLSRETQYF.

The rearrangement joins TRBV6-6 to TRBJ2-7; D uncertain. V was pared by 6 bases and J by 3 bases, with 9 bases between. The CDR3 has 12 residues. CDR1 is MNHNY and CDR2 is SVGAGI in the germline V gene (reference sequence). The CDR3 DNA is TGTGCCAGCAGGGAAAGGATCTACGAGCAGTACTTC. It yields the protein CASRERIYEQYF.

This chain joins TRBV7-9 and TRBJ2-5; a weak D match, TRBD1 (5 bases). With 2 bases removed from V and 5 bases from J, the gap between germline ends came to 6 bases. This CDR3 contains 12 residues. The germline V gene encodes CDR1 SEHNR and CDR2 FQNEAQ (reference sequence). As DNA, the CDR3 is TGTGCCAGCAGCTTACAGGGTGAGACCCAGTACTTC. Protein: CASSLQGETQYF. The whole variable domain, remainder taken from reference TRBV7-9 and TRBJ2-5, is DTGVSQNPRHKITKRGQNVTFRCDPISEHNRLYWYRQTLGQGPEFLTYFQNEAQLEKSRLLSDRFSAERPKGSFSTLEIQRTEQGDSAMYLCASSLQGETQYFGPGTRLLVL.

The chain links TRBV11-3 to TRBJ2-7; maybe TRBD1 (5 bases). Germline loops: CDR1 SGHNT, CDR2 YENEEA. V lost 5 bases and J 5 bases, leaving 19 bases between the germline ends. The CDR3 is made up of 15 amino acids. CDR3 region: CASSHHKGSSNEQYF. As DNA, the CDR3 is TGTGCCAGCAGCCATCATAAGGGGTCCTCAAACGAGCAGTACTTC.

The chain employs TRBV7-9 and TRBJ2-3, with unresolved D. In germline, CDR1 is SEHNR, CDR2 FQNEAQ (reference sequence). Trimming removed 5 bases at V and 3 bases at J, with 9 bases between. The CDR3 is 13 residues long. In nucleotides, the CDR3 is TGTGCCAGCAGCCTAGGTACAACAGATACGCAGTATTTT. Protein: CASSLGTTDTQYF.